The T cell receptor (beta chain) under discussion was sequenced for a study of T cells in Graves' hyperthyroidism and ophthalmopathy. With a duration under 2 months, the hyperthyroidism was newly diagnosed in patients aged 18 to 65. Uncontrolled infection, other autoimmune disease, pregnancy or lactation led to exclusion. Clinicians diagnosed patients from clinical symptoms, serum thyroxine and TRAb, thyroid ultrasound and orbital computed tomography. The germline CDR1 and CDR2 sequences are ENHRY and SYGVKD. The ends were cut back, 4 bases at V and 2 bases at J, with 9 bases in the middle. There are 13 residues in the CDR3. General observations from the study: With a median lead of 6.5 months before onset, the model predicted ophthalmopathy.

The CDR3 regions of TCR beta were amplified from RNA transcripts. First-round RT-PCR with HTBI primers amplified the TCR CDR3 region. MiXCR, applied by TCRdb to the multiplex PCR reads, yields one record per CDR3 protein. This sample has more than 550,000 distinct CDR3 sequences, with approximately 15% found just once. Points on this clonotype: The antigen is not known.

This clonotype was obtained from a man aged 45 to 65 with Graves' hyperthyroidism. The J gene is TRBJ2-7, the V gene TRBV10-3; possibly TRBD1 or TRBD2 for D (5 bases each). Sequences were obtained from blood. Here the CDR3 DNA reads TGTGCCATCAGTGGAGGGGAAACCTACGAGCAGTACTTC. Translating gives CAISGGETYEQYF.